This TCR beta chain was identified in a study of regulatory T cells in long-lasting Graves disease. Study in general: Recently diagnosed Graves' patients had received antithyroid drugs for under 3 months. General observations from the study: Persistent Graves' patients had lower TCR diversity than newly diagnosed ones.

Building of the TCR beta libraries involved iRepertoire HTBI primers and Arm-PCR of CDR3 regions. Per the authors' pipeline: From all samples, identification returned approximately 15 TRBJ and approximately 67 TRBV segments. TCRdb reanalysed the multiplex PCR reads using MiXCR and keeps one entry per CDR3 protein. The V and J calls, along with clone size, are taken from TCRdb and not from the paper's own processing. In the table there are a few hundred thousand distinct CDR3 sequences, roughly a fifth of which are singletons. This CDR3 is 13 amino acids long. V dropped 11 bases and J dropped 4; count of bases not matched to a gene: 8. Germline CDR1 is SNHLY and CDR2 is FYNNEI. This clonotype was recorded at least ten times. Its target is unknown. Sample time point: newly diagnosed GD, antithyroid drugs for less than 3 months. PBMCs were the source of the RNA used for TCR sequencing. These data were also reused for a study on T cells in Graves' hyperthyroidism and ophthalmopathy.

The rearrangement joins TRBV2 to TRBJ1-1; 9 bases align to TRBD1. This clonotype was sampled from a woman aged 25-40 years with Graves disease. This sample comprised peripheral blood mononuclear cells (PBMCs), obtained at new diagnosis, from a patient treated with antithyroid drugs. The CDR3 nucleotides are TGTGCCGGCTGCCGGGACAGGGCCACTGAAGCTTTCTTT. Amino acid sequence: CAGCRDRATEAFF.